This T cell receptor (beta chain) came from a study of tumor and adjacent non-tumor tissue in lung cancer (dated by TCRdb to the late 2010s). Context from the whole study: Of the cohort, eleven to twelve patients had adenocarcinoma, 2 had squamous cell carcinoma and 1 had small cell lung cancer. Using bulk TCRbeta repertoires from 15 lung cancer patients, the study set lung tumor tissue side by side with matched distant non-tumor lung tissue. Ages among the roughly 15 patients ranged from roughly 31 to 85 years, there were 10 men and 5 women, and disease was at TNM stage I to III. Sequencing produced about 130,000,000 productive TCRbeta reads in total, an average of about 4.5 million reads per sample. TCRbeta CDR3 sequencing was performed on roughly 27 paired specimens, with one tumor sample and one normal lung sample collected per patient.

Points on this clonotype: It lacks a known antigen. Because the CDR3 is missing its conserved closing phenylalanine or tryptophan, this is likely a read error.

Trimming removed 7 bases from V and 4 bases from J; the gene matches leave 11 bases unexplained. The CDR3 sequence runs 15 residues, both termini included. Only the CDR3 DNA stays, 45 bases, in frame from base 1. Receptors were amplified or captured by multiplex PCR. Sequencing instrument: Illumina HiSeq 2500. TCRbeta libraries were built by three rounds of nested PCR using primers (Table S4), following protocols modified from ARM-PCR. Before sequencing, PCR products in the 200-500 bp range were cut out of the gel and cleaned up using the QIAquick gel extraction kit. The original pipeline was this. Reads were cleaned using Trimmomatic, were merged into complete CDR3 sequences using FLASH, and were assigned to V(D)J germline segments using MiTCR. VDJtools was used to compute clonal diversity as the inverse Simpson's index. In-frame sequences lacking a premature stop codon were counted as productive reads. In TCRdb, the public reads were trimmed at Q25 with fastp and aligned with MiXCR, with productive beta chains retained. All rows with the same CDR3 protein become a single entry with the most common DNA and genes. The V and J calls here are based on TCRdb, not the publication. This sample is represented by approximately 75,000 distinct CDR3 sequences; over 70% of them were singletons. Roughly 12% of the sample belongs to the ten largest clones.

RNA was isolated from bulk, unsorted tissue, and RNA quality was assessed with a NanoDrop ND-1000 and an Agilent 2100. Donors were newly diagnosed lung cancer patients admitted for thoracic surgery in China between August and November 2014, without prior chemotherapy. Anyone who had undergone radiotherapy or chemotherapy before, or who had another cancer at the same time, was left out of the study. Surgical tissue pieces of roughly 1-2 cm3 were preserved in RNAlater solution and stored at -80 °C until use. General conclusions and limits of the study: TCR diversity was significantly higher in younger patients, and greater tumor TCR diversity was associated with shorter overall survival and shorter disease-free survival. Because peripheral blood was not sequenced, the blood TCRbeta repertoires of the lung cancer patients in the study went unexamined. Only roughly 14 patients were in the cohort, and the authors stated that larger samples and more detailed clinical data are needed. A significantly larger cumulative share of the repertoire was made up by the top 100 clones in normal lung than in tumor tissue. Tumor tissue showed significantly higher TCR diversity (inverse Simpson) than normal lung tissue, at 431.37 vs 166.20 (P = 0.0075, Mann-Whitney U test). Neither the sequencing platform nor unique molecular identifiers are mentioned in the methods.

The rearrangement joined TRBV12-3 or TRBV12-4 to TRBJ1-2; TRBD1 fits 8 bases in the junction. The clonotype comes from a woman between 45 and 60 years old with non-small cell lung cancer. Sample: lung tumor tissue. The CDR3 protein sequence reads: CASTVGGQEFYGYTY. The DNA is as follows: TGTGCCAGCACCGTAGGGGGACAGGAGTTCTATGGCTACACCTAC.